The 5 T cell receptor beta chains below come from one sample, sequenced in a study of a mutant IDH1 vaccine in newly diagnosed glioma. Sequencing was performed with immunoSEQ multiplex PCR; in TCRdb, only in-frame clones are kept and a portion is missing. The data show 99,000 or so clones, around 90% seen once. The time point is: baseline, week 1 (first vaccination visit). The sample's treatment: pre-vaccination baseline after standard-of-care therapy. The sequenced sample was PBMCs, obtained from a glioma patient treated with radiotherapy, temozolomide or both. These receptors came from a woman aged 50 to 60 with glioma.

The V gene is TRBV14, the J gene TRBJ2-1; 14 bases match TRBD2. V trimming: 4 bases; J trimming: 0 bases; junction bases outside the gene matches: 14. The CDR3 runs 21 residues. The germline gives CDR1 SGHDN, CDR2 FVKESK. This chain's CDR3 is CASSLSGTSGSGWGSYNEQFF. Written as DNA, the CDR3 is TGTGCCAGCAGCCTATCCGGGACTAGCGGGAGTGGATGGGGCTCCTACAATGAGCAGTTCTTC.

This clone was picked up a small number of times. The V call is TRBV28, the J call TRBJ1-2; TRBD1 agrees at 7 bases. Germline CDR1 MDHEN, CDR2 SYDVKM. After removal of 1 base from V and 6 bases from J, the junction contained 8 bases not matched to a gene. This CDR3 spans 15 amino acids. The CDR3, as DNA: TGTGCCAGCAGTTTATCGACAGGGAGTAGTCATGGCTACACCTTC. The encoded protein is CASSLSTGSSHGYTF.

The chain combines TRBV7-3 with TRBJ2-7; D is possibly TRBD2 (5 bases). Germline values: CDR1 SGHTA, CDR2 FQGTGA. There are 16 residues in the CDR3. Trimming removed 0 bases from V and 0 bases from J, with 12 bases in between. The CDR3 region is CASSLTSGGGSYEQYF. CDR3 sequence (DNA): TGTGCCAGCAGCTTAACCTCCGGAGGCGGCTCCTACGAGCAGTACTTC.

The rearrangement links TRBV5-6 to TRBJ2-7; 7 positions match TRBD2. The trim removed 5 bases at V and 0 bases at J, leaving 8 bases unmatched. CDR3 length equals 15 residues. In germline, CDR1 is SGHDT, CDR2 YYEEEE. CDR3 region: CASRAGTTSSYEQYF. CDR3 DNA sequence: TGTGCCAGCAGGGCCGGGACTACGAGCTCCTACGAGCAGTACTTC.

V is TRBV7-3 and J is TRBJ2-3, with 8 bases aligning to TRBD1. The length of the CDR3 is 15 residues. The germline CDR1 and CDR2 sequences are SGHTA and FQGTGA. The V segment lost 5 bases and the J segment 2 bases; nucleotides outside the gene matches: 6. The chain's CDR3 is CASSLGQGPTDTQYF. The CDR3 DNA follows: TGTGCCAGCAGCCTAGGACAGGGCCCCACAGATACGCAGTATTTT.